A selection of T cell receptor beta chains follows, all from one sample in a study of T cells after yellow fever vaccination. TCRdb processed the 5' RACE reads anew with MiXCR; each CDR3 protein has one entry. The table includes approximately 170,000 distinct CDR3 sequences, more than 9.5% detected once. The sequencing used CD8+ T cells sorted from PBMCs, collected 15 days after the yellow fever booster vaccination. The receptors were gathered from a man aged 18 to 30 who received the YFV17D yellow fever vaccine. CDR3s include the opening cysteine and the closing phenylalanine or tryptophan. The order of the fields is J gene, D gene, V gene, clone size, CDR3 DNA, CDR3 protein. D genes are given only for firm matches. The size field is filled for only some rows; it gives once, few, many or a size class.

>TRBJ2-5|TRBD2|TRBV7-9|NA
TGTGCCAGCAGAGCGGGGGTACACGAGACCCAGTACTTC
CASRAGVHETQYF
>TRBJ2-3|NA|TRBV27|few
TGTGCCAGCAGTGCCCCGGGGGATGGGGCAGATACGCAGTATTTT
CASSAPGDGADTQYF
>TRBJ2-3|TRBD2|TRBV9|NA
TGTGCCAGCAGCTCTGTCGGGGGGGGAACAGATACGCAGTATTTT
CASSSVGGGTDTQYF
>TRBJ2-3|TRBD2|TRBV9|NA
TGTGCCAGCAGCCCGGGGGTAGCGGGGACCACAGATACGCAGTATTTT
CASSPGVAGTTDTQYF
>TRBJ1-5|NA|TRBV7-2|NA
TGTGCCAGCAGCTTAGCTCCTAAATATGAGCCCCAGCATTTT
CASSLAPKYEPQHF
>TRBJ2-1|NA|TRBV7-3|many
TGTGCCAGCAGCTTAACTCTCACGGGGACCTACGGCAATGAGCAGTTCTTC
CASSLTLTGTYGNEQFF
>TRBJ1-2|TRBD1|TRBV6-5|few
TGTGCCAGCAAGGGGGCCGGGGGGGACCTCTTCTATGGCTACACCTTC
CASKGAGGDLFYGYTF
>TRBJ1-1|NA|TRBV4-1|few
TGCGCCAGTAGTGAGAGGGGCGCTGAAGCTTTCTTT
CASSERGAEAFF
>TRBJ2-2|NA|TRBV28|few
TGTGCCAGCAGGTATATGAGGCAGAGAAGGACCGGGGAGCTGTTTTTT
CASRYMRQRRTGELFF
>TRBJ2-3|NA|TRBV7-9|NA
TGTGCCAGCTTCCCCGGGATAGGGTTGCCAGATACGCAGTATTTT
CASFPGIGLPDTQYF
>TRBJ1-1|NA|TRBV5-4|few
TGTGCCAGCAGCTTGGAGTTCTTGGGCGGTGGACTGAACACTGAAGCTTTCTTT
CASSLEFLGGGLNTEAFF
>TRBJ1-2|TRBD1|TRBV5-1|few
TGCGCCAGCAGCCTAGGACAGGAAGGCTACACCTTC
CASSLGQEGYTF
>TRBJ2-3|NA|TRBV12-3/TRBV12-4|few
TGTGCCAGCGCACAGACGGGGGTGGGTGATACGCAGTATTTT
CASAQTGVGDTQYF
>TRBJ2-1|NA|TRBV6-6|NA
TGTGCCAGCAGTCCCCAGGGGCCCCATGAGCAGTTCTTC
CASSPQGPHEQFF
>TRBJ2-3|TRBD2|TRBV27|few
TGTGCCAGCAGCTGGGGGGGTACAGATACGCAGTATTTT
CASSWGGTDTQYF
>TRBJ2-1|NA|TRBV4-1|NA
TGCGCCAGCAGCCAGCAGGAAAATGAGCAGTTCTTC
CASSQQENEQFF
>TRBJ2-5|NA|TRBV11-2|NA
TGTGCCAGCAGCTTAGAGGGGGCCTGGGAGACCCAGTACTTC
CASSLEGAWETQYF
>TRBJ2-1|NA|TRBV5-1|many
TGCGCCAGCAGCTTGAGAGCCCAGGGTCCCTCCTACAATGAGCAGTTCTTC
CASSLRAQGPSYNEQFF
>TRBJ2-7|NA|TRBV7-2|NA
TGTGCCAGCAGCTTCCCAGGGTCCTACGAGCAGTACTTC
CASSFPGSYEQYF
>TRBJ2-7|NA|TRBV5-1|NA
TGCGCCAGCAGCCCAATCCCACGCGAGCAGTACTTC
CASSPIPREQYF
>TRBJ2-3|TRBD2|TRBV6-2/TRBV6-3|NA
TGTGCCAGCAGTTACTCGCCCTCGGGGGGGGATTTAGATACGCAGTATTTT
CASSYSPSGGDLDTQYF
>TRBJ2-5|NA|TRBV9|few
TGTGCCAGCAGCGTAGATGGAACCCAAGAGACCCAGTACTTC
CASSVDGTQETQYF
>TRBJ2-7|NA|TRBV5-1|many
TGCGCCAGCAGCTTCTCGTGGGGGGCCTACGAGCAGTACTTC
CASSFSWGAYEQYF
>TRBJ2-1|NA|TRBV9|few
TGTGCCAGCAGCGTAGCAGGGTACACTGAGCAGTTCTTC
CASSVAGYTEQFF
>TRBJ2-3|NA|TRBV24-1|few
TGTGCCACCAGTGATTTTCTTGGGGTGGGCACAGATACGCAGTATTTT
CATSDFLGVGTDTQYF
>TRBJ2-1|NA|TRBV10-1|many
TGCGCCAGCAGTGAGTCCTCAGGCGGGAATGAGCAGTTCTTC
CASSESSGGNEQFF
>TRBJ2-7|TRBD2|TRBV5-1|NA
TGCGCCAGCAGCCCTGGTCGCGGGGGGGCCGAGCAGTACTTC
CASSPGRGGAEQYF
>TRBJ2-2|NA|TRBV6-5|NA
TGTGCCAGCAGTCCCCTGAGGGGAACAACCGGGGAGCTGTTTTTT
CASSPLRGTTGELFF
>TRBJ1-2|NA|TRBV7-9|NA
TGTGCCAGCAGCTTAGGAGTGTCGATCTATGGCTACACCTTC
CASSLGVSIYGYTF
>TRBJ1-2|TRBD1|TRBV20-1|few
TGCAGTGCTAGAAACCCGGGACAGCACACTAACTATGGCTACACCTTC
CSARNPGQHTNYGYTF
>TRBJ2-3|NA|TRBV6-5|NA
TGTGCCAGCAGTTACTTCGGGGATACGCAGTATTTT
CASSYFGDTQYF
>TRBJ2-2|NA|TRBV6-5|NA
TGTGCCAGCAGTTACATGGGGGAGGCCGGGGAGCTGTTTTTT
CASSYMGEAGELFF
>TRBJ2-7|NA|TRBV27|few
TGTGCCAGCAGCTCCGACAGGTCTCTCTACGAGCAGTACTTC
CASSSDRSLYEQYF
>TRBJ2-4|NA|TRBV19|NA
TGTGCCAGTAGTATGGGTAGGCTGCAAAACATTCAGTACTTC
CASSMGRLQNIQYF
>TRBJ2-1|NA|TRBV7-6|NA
TGTGCCAGCAGCTTCATGGGCCCCGCGTATGAGCAGTTCTTC
CASSFMGPAYEQFF
>TRBJ2-2|NA|TRBV4-1|NA
TGCGCCAGCAGCCAGATGCAGGAGACCGGGGAGCTGTTTTTT
CASSQMQETGELFF
>TRBJ2-3|NA|TRBV20-1|few
TGCAGTGTTCCAGACCGCCTCAGTAATCTAGATACGCAGTATTTT
CSVPDRLSNLDTQYF
>TRBJ1-2|NA|TRBV27|few
TGTGCCAGCAGTTTAGACAGGTTATATGGCTACACCTTC
CASSLDRLYGYTF
>TRBJ2-6|NA|TRBV30|few
TGTGCCTGTACGGGACGGAGAATAAGCTCTGGGGCCAACGTCCTGACTTTC
CACTGRRISSGANVLTF
>TRBJ2-3|NA|TRBV6-5|few
TGTGCCAGCAGGGGTGGGGGGCCAGATACGCAGTATTTT
CASRGGGPDTQYF
>TRBJ2-5|TRBD1|TRBV6-2/TRBV6-3|few
TGTGCCAGCAGTTACCCGATCGAGACAGGGGCAGCCCAGTACTTC
CASSYPIETGAAQYF
>TRBJ1-5|NA|TRBV12-3/TRBV12-4|NA
TGTGCCAGCAGTACTCGGACGGGGAATCAGCCCCAGCATTTT
CASSTRTGNQPQHF
>TRBJ2-2|TRBD1|TRBV4-1|NA
TGCGCCAGCAGCCAAGATCAGGGAATACAGGGGTGGAACACCGGGGAGCTGTTTTTT
CASSQDQGIQGWNTGELFF
>TRBJ1-2|NA|TRBV20-1|NA
TGCAGTGCCGCGGACAGTAACTATGGCTACACCTTC
CSAADSNYGYTF
>TRBJ1-2|TRBD1|TRBV4-3|NA
TGCGCCAGCAGCCAAGATTTGGGACAGGGTGTCGGTGGCTACACCTTC
CASSQDLGQGVGGYTF
>TRBJ2-1|TRBD2|TRBV20-1|NA
TGCAGTGCGGACATAGCGGGGTGGTCCTACAATGAGCAGTTCTTC
CSADIAGWSYNEQFF
>TRBJ1-1|NA|TRBV29-1|NA
TGCAGCGTTGATGAGGTGAACACTGAAGCTTTCTTT
CSVDEVNTEAFF
>TRBJ2-3|NA|TRBV12-3/TRBV12-4|many
TGTGCCAGCAGCCCCGGCGACAGGGAGCGGGTGGATACGCAGTATTTT
CASSPGDRERVDTQYF
>TRBJ2-7|NA|TRBV9|NA
TGTGCCAGCAGCGTTGGACGTCACTCCTACGAGCAGTACTTC
CASSVGRHSYEQYF
>TRBJ2-2|TRBD2|TRBV6-2/TRBV6-3|NA
TGTGCCAGCAGTTACTCGGTGCGGGGGACGAACACCGGGGAGCTGTTTTTT
CASSYSVRGTNTGELFF